This paragraph reports one T cell receptor beta chain. The CDR3 totals 13 residues. Germline-derived CDR1 and CDR2 are SGDLS and YYNGEE. V lost 1 base and J lost 0, with 4 bases in between. The sample comes from a study of blood T cell repertoires in COVID-19. Clones were sequenced by immunoSEQ multiplex PCR, and TCRdb holds only the in-frame ones, with some missing. The sample lists 70,000 to 100,000 clones, 86% occurring once. The chain is built from TRBV9 and TRBJ1-1; D unclear. The specimen was peripheral blood. This TCR was recovered from a man aged 80 or over with active or convalescent COVID-19. Written as DNA, the CDR3 is TGTGCCAGCAGCGTATCTATGAACACTGAAGCTTTCTTT. Its protein is CASSVSMNTEAFF.